This is a list of T cell receptor beta chains from one sample in a study of T cell responses to AZD1222 COVID-19 vaccine. The assay was immunoSEQ multiplex PCR, and TCRdb's table has in-frame clones only and misses some. The sample holds approximately 100,000 clones, more than 75% seen once. Sequences were derived from peripheral blood, sampled on day 0 of AZD1222 vaccination. The source of these receptors is an adult in good health. CDR3s leave out the opening cysteine and the closing phenylalanine or tryptophan. Some rows mark clone size as missing; the rest say once, few, many or name a class of expanded clone.

size	V	J	CDR3
-	TRBV28	TRBJ2-3	ASSSISPATDTQY
-	TRBV5-1	TRBJ2-3	ASSSLDRATDTQY
-	TRBV6-6	TRBJ2-2	ASNQLRTANTGELF
-	TRBV7-8	TRBJ2-1	ASSLVSRLAGAGEQF
-	TRBV28	TRBJ1-1	ASSSTGLNTEAF
-	TRBV12-3/TRBV12-4	TRBJ1-2	ASSLGVGYT
-	TRBV9	TRBJ2-4	ASSESGSVTKNIQY
-	TRBV14	TRBJ1-1	ASSQRTGGYTEAF
-	TRBV27	TRBJ1-6	ASSFSGGGYNSPLH
-	TRBV15	TRBJ2-3	ATSRSGQGPSTDTQY
-	TRBV19	TRBJ1-2	ASSREVNYGYT
-	TRBV4-3	TRBJ1-3	ASSQDPYGGFSGNTIY
-	TRBV9	TRBJ2-5	ASSPHGDETQY
-	TRBV12-3/TRBV12-4	TRBJ1-4	ASSSGREKLF
once	TRBV5-8	TRBJ2-3	ASSLSGTDTQY